These 24 T cell receptor beta chains originate from one sample sequenced in a study of blood T cell repertoires in COVID-19. TCRdb keeps only in-frame clones here, not all; method: immunoSEQ multiplex PCR. The data hold 100,000 to 150,000 clones, with 90% observed a single time. The sample consisted of peripheral blood. The receptors were sampled from a man aged 50 to 60 with active COVID-19.

The chain joins TRBV24-1 to TRBJ2-3, with a tentative D call TRBD1 (6 bases). There are 16 residues in the CDR3. Germline CDR1 KGHDR, CDR2 SFDVKD. V gave up 3 bases and J gave up 4 bases, with 16 bases separating them. CDR3 sequence: CATSDLRDKQPDTQYF. CDR3 coding DNA: TGTGCCACCAGTGATCTCCGGGACAAACAACCAGATACGCAGTATTTT.

The genes are TRBV29-1 and TRBJ2-3; unclear D gene. Trimming shortened V by 4 bases and J by 0 bases, and 11 bases separated the two germline ends. The CDR3 is 14 amino acids. The germline V gene has CDR1 SQVTM and CDR2 ANQGSEA. CDR3 loop: CSVVQTKSTDTQYF. The CDR3 region has the DNA TGCAGCGTTGTACAGACAAAAAGCACAGATACGCAGTATTTT.

This clone was observed a handful of times. V is TRBV6-1 and J is TRBJ1-5; perhaps TRBD1 as D (6 bases). The CDR3 sequence is 15 residues long. The germline CDR1 and CDR2 sequences are MNHNS and SASEGT. V was shortened by 3 bases and J by 4 bases, with 13 bases between the two germline ends. The CDR3 loop reads CASSDNRAPNQPQHF. DNA for the CDR3: TGTGCCAGCAGTGACAACAGGGCCCCTAATCAGCCCCAGCATTTT.

This sequence joins TRBV19 and TRBJ1-5; a possible D gene is TRBD1 (5 bases). V lost 7 bases to trimming and J lost 9 bases, with 19 bases between them. Germline CDR1 reads LNHDA; CDR2 reads SQIVND (reference sequence). The CDR3 is 14 residues long. The CDR3 DNA reads TGTGCCAGTACCCAGGGAGGGTTCCCTTTGCCCCAGCATTTT. The encoded protein is CASTQGGFPLPQHF.

This clone appeared a few times. The chain links TRBV6-2 or TRBV6-3 to TRBJ1-5; D unresolved. Per the germline V gene, CDR1 is MNHEY and CDR2 is SVGEGT. V was clipped by 2 bases and J by 6 bases, with 14 bases between them. This CDR3 has 15 amino acids. CDR3 amino acids: CASSYTNHGTQPQHF. In nucleotides, the CDR3 is TGTGCCAGCAGTTACACCAATCATGGCACTCAGCCCCAGCATTTT.

The rearrangement joins TRBV3-1 (or the pseudogene TRBV3-2) to TRBJ1-3; unclear D gene. Trimming shortened V by 0 bases and J by 0 bases, and 15 bases separated the two germline ends. The CDR3 has 18 amino acids. CDR1 and CDR2 (germline): LGHDT, YNNKEL (reference sequence). The CDR3 protein is CASSQDSVTASSGNTIYF. CDR3 coding DNA: TGTGCCAGCAGCCAAGATTCAGTAACAGCCTCCTCTGGAAACACCATATATTTT.

The chain joins TRBV5-4 to TRBJ2-7; 8 bases match TRBD1. Germline V gives CDR1 SGHNT, CDR2 YYREEE (reference sequence). Unmatched junction bases numbered 13, after V lost 4 bases and J lost 7 bases. This CDR3 comprises 15 residues. As DNA, the CDR3 is TGTGCCAGCAGCGCCGGACAGGGCCTACGTCAGGAGCAGTACTTC. Translation: CASSAGQGLRQEQYF.

The chain links TRBV14 to TRBJ2-1, with 8 positions matching TRBD1. This CDR3 contains 14 residues. Per germline, CDR1 SGHDN and CDR2 FVKESK. After removal of 3 bases from V and 4 bases from J, the junction contained 2 bases not matched to a gene. The CDR3 reads CASSQRTGYNEQFF. The DNA of the CDR3 is TGTGCCAGCAGCCAGCGGACAGGGTACAATGAGCAGTTCTTC. Variable domain in full (rest from reference TRBV14 and TRBJ2-1): EAGVTQFPSHSVIEKGQTVTLRCDPISGHDNLYWYRRVMGKEIKFLLHFVKESKQDESGMPNNRFLAERTGGTYSTLKVQPAELEDSGVYFCASSQRTGYNEQFFGPGTRLTVL.

With respect to this clone: This sample includes further DNA sequences coding for the same CDR3. The chain's CDR3 is CASSLEAGMRSYGYTF. CDR3 DNA sequence: TGTGCCAGCAGCTTGGAGGCGGGTATGAGGAGCTATGGCTACACCTTC. The V call is TRBV5-4, the J call TRBJ1-2, with unresolved D. V was cut by 0 bases and J by 4 bases, with 16 bases left in between. The CDR3 sequence is 16 residues long. Germline CDR1 SGHNT, CDR2 YYREEE (reference sequence).

This chain links TRBV3-1 (or the pseudogene TRBV3-2) with TRBJ1-2, with 9 bases that match TRBD1. Trimming removed 2 bases from V and 0 bases from J; junction bases left unmatched: 4. This CDR3 is built from 16 residues. CDR1 and CDR2 from the germline V gene are LGHDT and YNNKEL (reference sequence). The CDR3 DNA follows: TGTGCCAGCAGCCAATCAAGGACAGGGGCTAACTATGGCTACACCTTC. The encoded protein is CASSQSRTGANYGYTF.

The rearrangement links TRBV18 to TRBJ2-2; D unresolved. This CDR3 region has 13 residues. Trimming stripped 2 bases from V and 7 bases from J, with 8 bases between. Germline-derived CDR1 and CDR2 are KGHSH and LQKENI. The CDR3 sequence: CASSPFPVGELFF. The CDR3 DNA reads as TGTGCCAGCTCACCATTTCCCGTCGGGGAGCTGTTTTTT.

The chain couples TRBV6-1 to TRBJ1-6; 10 bases match TRBD1. The CDR3 extends over 17 amino acids. With V trimmed by 3 bases and J by 5 bases, 7 bases remained unmatched. CDR1 and CDR2 (germline): MNHNS, SASEGT. CDR3 bases: TGTGCCAGCAGTGAGCTCTGGACAGGGGGTAATAATTCACCCCTCCACTTT. It translates to CASSELWTGGNNSPLHF.

The chain joins TRBV28 to TRBJ1-6, with 7 bases matching TRBD1. The CDR3 runs 15 residues. From germline, CDR1 is MDHEN and CDR2 SYDVKM. V dropped 4 bases and J dropped 10; count of bases not matched to a gene: 10. The CDR3 is CASSSLRQGTSPLHF. The DNA of the CDR3 is TGTGCCAGCAGTTCGTTGAGACAGGGCACCTCACCCCTCCACTTT.

This chain uses TRBV5-1 with TRBJ2-1; 12 bases line up with TRBD2. After removal of 4 bases from V and 8 bases from J, the junction contained 10 bases not matched to a gene. Germline assignment: CDR1 SGHRS and CDR2 YFSETQ. The CDR3 has 16 residues. CDR3 sequence reads: CASSPPALAGGHEQFF. The CDR3 nucleotides read TGCGCCAGCAGCCCACCCGCCCTAGCGGGAGGGCATGAGCAGTTCTTC.

The CDR3 loop is CASSLRVYQTSGANVLTF. In DNA, the CDR3 is TGTGCCAGCAGCTTGCGGGTGTATCAAACCTCTGGGGCCAACGTCCTGACTTTC. This chain uses TRBV5-4 with TRBJ2-6; the D is unclear. Trimming stripped 1 base from V and 0 bases from J, with 14 bases between. Germline-derived CDR1 and CDR2 are SGHNT and YYREEE (reference sequence). The CDR3 is made up of 18 amino acids.

The chain uses TRBV14 and TRBJ2-1, with TRBD2 matching over 8 bases. Germline loops: CDR1 SGHDN, CDR2 FVKESK. The CDR3 spans 14 residues. Trimming cost V 1 base and J 13 bases; bases outside gene matches: 9. CDR3 protein: CASSQGGSGTEQFF. CDR3 nucleotide sequence: TGTGCCAGCAGCCAAGGTGGTAGCGGGACTGAACAGTTCTTC.

The chain employs TRBV7-9 and TRBJ1-4; TRBD1 agrees at 8 bases. J lost 4 bases, V lost 5 bases, and 9 bases had no gene match. Germline values: CDR1 SEHNR, CDR2 FQNEAQ (reference sequence). This CDR3 is built from 16 residues. Written as DNA, the CDR3 is TGTGCCAGCAGCCACGGACAGGGACGTGGTAATGAAAAACTGTTTTTT. It yields the protein CASSHGQGRGNEKLFF.

This sequence joins TRBV28 and TRBJ1-2; 11 nucleotides match TRBD1. CDR3 length: 17 amino acids. With 5 bases clipped from V and 4 bases from J, the junction kept 12 bases outside the gene matches. CDR1 and CDR2 from the germline V gene are MDHEN and SYDVKM. CDR3 sequence (DNA): TGTGCCAGCAGTCGGGGGACAGGGGGTTTTCTTGGCTATGGCTACACCTTC. Translating it yields CASSRGTGGFLGYGYTF.

This chain connects TRBV7-9 to TRBJ2-3, with 9 nucleotides matching TRBD2. The CDR3 is 17 residues long. Per the germline V gene, CDR1 is SEHNR and CDR2 is FQNEAQ (reference sequence). With 1 base clipped from V and 0 bases from J, the junction kept 5 bases outside the gene matches. This CDR3 is CASSLGLAGTSTDTQYF. CDR3 DNA sequence: TGTGCCAGCAGCTTAGGTCTAGCGGGGACCAGCACAGATACGCAGTATTTT.

This sequence joins TRBV14 and TRBJ2-6; TRBD2 is a possible D gene (6 bases). Germline-derived CDR1 and CDR2 are SGHDN and FVKESK. Trimming pared 3 bases from V and 0 bases from J, leaving 24 bases between. The CDR3 has 21 residues. The CDR3 sequence: CASSQGPGLRSPFSGANVLTF. CDR3 nucleotide sequence: TGTGCCAGCAGCCAGGGTCCGGGACTGCGAAGTCCCTTCTCTGGGGCCAACGTCCTGACTTTC.

This clone was observed a single time. The DNA for the CDR3 is TGTGCCAGCAGCCAAGCACCTTACGGGGTCTACGAGCAGTACTTC. Amino acid sequence: CASSQAPYGVYEQYF. This rearrangement joins TRBV14 to TRBJ2-7; tentatively, D is TRBD2 (5 bases). The germline V gene has CDR1 SGHDN and CDR2 FVKESK. V lost 1 base and J 3 bases, leaving 13 bases between the germline ends. The CDR3 loop spans 15 amino acids.

CDR3 amino acids: CARSATVRVRLEDEQYV. As DNA, the CDR3 is TGTGCCAGAAGCGCAACCGTCAGGGTCCGGCTTGAAGACGAGCAGTACGTC. The V gene is TRBV5-3, the J gene TRBJ2-7; a possible D gene is TRBD1 (5 bases). TRBV5-3 is assigned to the ORF class and has an uncertain function. The ends were cut back, 4 bases at V and 5 bases at J, with 25 bases in the middle. The length of the CDR3 is 17 residues.

The V gene is TRBV27, the J gene TRBJ2-7; a possible D gene is TRBD1 (6 bases). The CDR3 runs to 15 residues. Germline lookup yields CDR1 MNHEY and CDR2 SMNVEV (reference sequence). Trimming pared 4 bases from V and 4 bases from J, leaving 17 bases between. CDR3 amino acids: CASSYSGQLPYEQYF. The CDR3 region has the DNA TGTGCCAGCAGTTACTCCGGACAGCTCCCATACGAGCAGTACTTC.

This clone came up once. This sequence joins TRBV30 and TRBJ2-3; 10 bases match TRBD1. V shed 3 bases, J shed 6 bases, and the junction held 3 bases outside the gene matches. Germline CDR1 is GTSNPN and CDR2 is SVGIG (reference sequence). The CDR3 is made up of 13 amino acids. This CDR3 reads CAWSGTGVDTQYF. CDR3 nucleotides: TGTGCCTGGAGCGGGACAGGGGTTGATACGCAGTATTTT.